The clone carrying this T cell receptor beta chain was seen many times. The antigen is unknown. The data originate from a study of T-cell reconstitution after alpha-beta-depleted transplantation in children. Overall study findings and caveats: Expanded graft clones, several hundred of them, were reportedly the source of alpha-beta T cells about two months after transplant. When one year had passed after transplant, most T-cell counts and diversity came from newly produced T cells. Recipient T cells and thymic progenitors that survived gave rise to the high TCRbeta diversity observed at day 60 in some patients.

Library preparation (for TCRbeta) was performed with unique molecular identifiers. TCRdb used MiXCR to reprocess the PCR reads, holding one entry per CDR3 protein. The table has just under 150,000 distinct CDR3 sequences, around 9% seen once; the top ten hold roughly 18%. Germline V gene sequence: CDR1 SGHRS, CDR2 YFSETQ. Trimming took off 6 bases at V and 3 bases at J, with 13 bases between the two ends. CDR3 length: 13 residues. The sequences come from PBMCs, mostly from graft donor cells, collected 180 days after TCRalphabeta/CD19-depleted stem cell transplant. V usage is TRBV5-1 and J usage is TRBJ2-7; D assignment may be TRBD1 or TRBD2 (5 bases each). This receptor was obtained from a female patient between 2 and 15 years old who had a stem cell transplant for congenital amegakaryocytic thrombocytopenia, so the T cells may come from the graft donor. CDR3 bases: TGCGCCAGCACGTCCGGGACCAACTACGAGCAGTACTTC. It is translated as CASTSGTNYEQYF.